Following are 6 T cell receptor beta chains from one sample sequenced in a study of tumor-infiltrating lymphocytes in localized non-small cell lung cancer. Libraries were prepared by immunoSEQ multiplex PCR; TCRdb keeps only in-frame clonotypes and omits some of them. The sample has approximately 13,000 clones, about 63% seen once. Material: lung tumor tissue. The receptors originated from a human donor with non-small cell lung cancer.

This clone is medium-sized within its sample. V and J are TRBV19 and TRBJ1-2, with TRBD1 matching 11 bases. With V trimmed by 5 bases and J by 5 bases, 7 bases remained unmatched. Germline CDR1 reads LNHDA; CDR2 reads SQIVND (reference sequence). The CDR3 length is 15 residues. DNA for the CDR3: TGTGCCAGTAGTCCGGACAGGGGGCTTCGATATGGCTACACCTTC. It encodes CASSPDRGLRYGYTF.

The chain recombines TRBV20-1 with TRBJ2-7; D perhaps matches TRBD2 (5 bases). The CDR3 contains 11 residues. Germline V lookup: CDR1 DFQATT, CDR2 SNEGSKA (reference sequence). V gave up 4 bases and J gave up 6 bases, with 10 bases separating them. CDR3 in DNA: TGCAGTGCTATAGGAGGTAGCGAGCAGTACTTC. The encoded protein is CSAIGGSEQYF.

The chain employs TRBV5-1 and TRBJ1-4, with 8 bases that match TRBD1. Trimming cost V 7 bases and J 8 bases; bases outside gene matches: 10. CDR3 size: 14 residues. CDR1 SGHRS and CDR2 YFSETQ come from the germline V gene. The CDR3 protein is CASATGQGGEKLFF. DNA for the CDR3: TGCGCCAGCGCTACCGGACAGGGAGGGGAAAAACTGTTTTTT.

The chain links TRBV4-2 to TRBJ2-5; 16 bases fit TRBD2. Germline CDR1 reads LGHNA; CDR2 reads YNFKEQ. CDR3 size: 19 residues. J gave up 1 base and V 1 base, and 6 bases lay outside the gene matches. CDR3 sequence: CASSQGGTSGGAAQETQYF. CDR3 nucleotides: TGTGCCAGCAGCCAAGGGGGGACTAGCGGGGGGGCGGCCCAAGAGACCCAGTACTTC.

The chain carries TRBV5-4 and TRBJ1-1; D unclear. Trimming left V 3 bases short and J 3 bases short, with 12 bases between. CDR3 length equals 14 residues. The germline CDR1 and CDR2 sequences are SGHNT and YYREEE (reference sequence). The CDR3 loop is CASSSTSEHTEAFF. The CDR3 bases are TGTGCCAGCAGCTCGACCTCGGAGCACACTGAAGCTTTCTTT.

The rearrangement links TRBV7-9 to TRBJ1-1, with a tentative D call TRBD1 (6 bases). V was clipped by 5 bases and J by 4 bases, with 20 bases between them. CDR1 is SEHNR and CDR2 is FQNEAQ in the germline V gene (reference sequence). This CDR3 has 16 amino acids. CDR3 protein: CASSRNGAGASTEAFF. CDR3 bases: TGTGCCAGCAGCCGTAACGGAGCAGGGGCGAGCACTGAAGCTTTCTTT.